This TCR beta chain appears in the sequencing data of a study of cytotoxic CD8 clonotypes in ibrutinib-treated CLL. Produced via immunoSEQ multiplex PCR; TCRdb's table is partial and in-frame only. The sample carries more than 75,000 clones, roughly 80% recorded once. From germline, CDR1 is MNHEY and CDR2 SMNVEV (reference sequence). V dropped 7 bases and J dropped 0 bases, with 7 bases sitting between them. The length of the CDR3 is 13 residues. The sequence was collected from a human donor with chronic lymphocytic leukemia. The genes are TRBV27 and TRBJ1-5; D gene unclear. The sample in question was PBMCs, obtained after 24 months of ibrutinib treatment. The CDR3 DNA follows: TGTGCCAGCAAGGATCATAGCAATCAGCCCCAGCATTTT. Its protein product is CASKDHSNQPQHF.